The 10 T cell receptor beta chains below were found in one sample sequenced in a study of PD-1 blockade in mismatch repair-deficient tumors (dated by TCRdb to about 2017). The method was the immunoSEQ multiplex PCR assay. TCRdb mirrors the immuneACCESS table, restricted to in-frame sequences. Some clones are absent from its copies; in checked studies, under half trace to an unresolved V gene, and the reason for the others is unknown. Recorded for this sample are 40,000 to 65,000 clones; 81% of them occurred a single time. The ten top clones hold roughly 8.8% of the sample. The sequenced sample was peripheral blood, obtained 20 weeks after starting pembrolizumab. The receptors shown here come from an adult with mismatch repair-deficient cancer.

The chain recombines TRBV29-1 with TRBJ2-1; 8 bases agree with TRBD2. This CDR3 comprises 14 residues. J lost 5 bases, V lost 3 bases, and 6 bases had no gene match. CDR1 is SQVTM and CDR2 is ANQGSEA in the germline V gene. CDR3 nucleotides: TGCAGCGTTGAGGGGAGACTAGCGAACAATGAGCAGTTCTTC. Translating it yields CSVEGRLANNEQFF.

V is TRBV10-3 and J is TRBJ1-3; 8 nucleotides align to TRBD1. The germline CDR1 and CDR2 sequences are ENHRY and SYGVKD. The V gene end was trimmed by 2 bases and the J gene end by 2 bases; junction bases not matched to a gene: 2. CDR3 length: 15 amino acids. CDR3 nucleotides: TGTGCCATCAGTGAGAGACAGGGGACTGGAAACACCATATATTTT. Its translation: CAISERQGTGNTIYF.

V usage is TRBV5-1 and J usage is TRBJ1-1; D is ambiguous. Trimming took 0 bases from V and 1 from J, leaving 10 bases between them. Germline CDR1 and CDR2: SGHRS and YFSETQ. This CDR3 is 15 amino acids long. The CDR3 nucleotides are TGCGCCAGCAGCTTGGAGGGCGCAGGGAACACTGAAGCTTTCTTT. This gives the protein CASSLEGAGNTEAFF.

This rearrangement joins TRBV25-1 to TRBJ1-2; 8 bases line up with TRBD1. This CDR3 comprises 13 residues. In germline, CDR1 is MGHDK, CDR2 SYGVNS. V trimming: 6 bases; J trimming: 5 bases; junction bases outside the gene matches: 5. Here the CDR3 DNA reads TGTGCCAGCAGCCACGACAGGGGATATGGCTACACCTTC. Its translation is CASSHDRGYGYTF.

The chain joins TRBV18 to TRBJ1-1; TRBD1 might be the D (5 bases). The V and J ends lost 3 bases and 1 base respectively, with 21 bases between them. This CDR3 is 18 amino acids long. Germline V lookup: CDR1 KGHSH, CDR2 LQKENI. DNA for the CDR3: TGTGCCAGCTCACCCGAATGGGGGTTCACAGAGAGGAACACTGAAGCTTTCTTT. Protein sequence: CASSPEWGFTERNTEAFF. The full variable domain, rest sourced from reference TRBV18 and TRBJ1-1, is NAGVMQNPRHLVRRRGQEARLRCSPMKGHSHVYWYRQLPEEGLKFMVYLQKENIIDESGMPKERFSAEFPKEGPSILRIQQVVRGDSAAYFCASSPEWGFTERNTEAFFGQGTRLTVV.

The CDR3 is CASSFRTGNTEAFF. The CDR3, as DNA: TGTGCCAGCAGCTTTCGGACAGGGAACACTGAAGCTTTCTTT. J is TRBJ1-1 and V is TRBV7-8; 7 positions match TRBD1. The CDR3 runs 14 residues. CDR1 and CDR2 from the germline V gene are SGHVS and FQNEAQ. Trimming cost V 3 bases and J 1 base; bases outside gene matches: 2.

V usage is TRBV5-1 and J usage is TRBJ2-3, with TRBD1 identical over 7 bases. Per the germline V gene, CDR1 is SGHRS and CDR2 is YFSETQ. The J segment lost 5 bases and the V segment lost 4 bases, leaving 7 bases of the junction unmatched. This CDR3 is built from 14 residues. This CDR3 is CASSPTGFGDTQYF. The CDR3 DNA reads as TGCGCCAGCAGCCCGACAGGGTTTGGAGATACGCAGTATTTT.

This rearrangement joins TRBV4-1 to TRBJ2-7; 7 nucleotides align to TRBD1. Trimming cost V 8 bases and J 5 bases; bases outside gene matches: 15. This CDR3 has 15 residues. The V gene's germline CDR1 is MGHRA and CDR2 YSYEKL. The CDR3 spells CASSTERDRVNEQYF. The CDR3 coding sequence is TGCGCCAGCTCCACGGAACGGGACAGAGTAAACGAGCAGTACTTC.

The rearrangement links TRBV15 to TRBJ2-7; TRBD2 agrees at 9 bases. The CDR3 runs to 15 residues. Germline trimming cut 5 bases from V and 4 bases from J; bases unmatched to any gene: 9. The germline V gene has CDR1 LNHNV and CDR2 YYDKDF (reference sequence). The CDR3 nucleotides read TGTGCCACCAGCCTCGGCGCTAGCGGGACGTACGAGCAGTACTTC. Translation: CATSLGASGTYEQYF.

The V and J genes are TRBV5-1 and TRBJ2-3; D is perhaps TRBD2 (5 bases). Germline V CDR1 and CDR2: SGHRS, YFSETQ. V lost 1 base and J lost 0, with 9 bases in between. The CDR3 extends over 15 amino acids. The CDR3 sequence is CASSLTWTSTDTQYF. CDR3 DNA sequence: TGCGCCAGCAGCTTGACATGGACTAGCACAGATACGCAGTATTTT.